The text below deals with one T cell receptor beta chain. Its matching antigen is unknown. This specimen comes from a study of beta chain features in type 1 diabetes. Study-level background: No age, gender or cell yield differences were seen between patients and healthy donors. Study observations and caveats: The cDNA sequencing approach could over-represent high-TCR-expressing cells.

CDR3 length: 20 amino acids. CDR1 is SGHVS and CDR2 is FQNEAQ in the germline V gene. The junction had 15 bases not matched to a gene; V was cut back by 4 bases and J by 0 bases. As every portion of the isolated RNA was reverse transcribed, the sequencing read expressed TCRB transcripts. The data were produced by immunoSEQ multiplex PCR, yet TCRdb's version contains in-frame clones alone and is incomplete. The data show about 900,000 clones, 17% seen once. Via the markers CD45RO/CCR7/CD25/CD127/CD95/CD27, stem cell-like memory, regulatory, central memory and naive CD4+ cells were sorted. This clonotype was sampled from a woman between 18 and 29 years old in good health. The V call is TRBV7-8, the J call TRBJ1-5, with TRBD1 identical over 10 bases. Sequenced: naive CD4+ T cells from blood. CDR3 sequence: CASSYGPGQGRSFSNQPQHF. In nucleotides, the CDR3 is TGTGCCAGCAGCTATGGACCGGGACAGGGGAGGTCATTTAGCAATCAGCCCCAGCATTTT. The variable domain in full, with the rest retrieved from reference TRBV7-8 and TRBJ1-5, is GAGVSQSPRYKVAKRGQDVALRCDPISGHVSLFWYQQALGQGPEFLTYFQNEAQLDKSGLPSDRFFAERPEGSVSTLKIQRTQQEDSAVYLCASSYGPGQGRSFSNQPQHFGDGTRLSIL.